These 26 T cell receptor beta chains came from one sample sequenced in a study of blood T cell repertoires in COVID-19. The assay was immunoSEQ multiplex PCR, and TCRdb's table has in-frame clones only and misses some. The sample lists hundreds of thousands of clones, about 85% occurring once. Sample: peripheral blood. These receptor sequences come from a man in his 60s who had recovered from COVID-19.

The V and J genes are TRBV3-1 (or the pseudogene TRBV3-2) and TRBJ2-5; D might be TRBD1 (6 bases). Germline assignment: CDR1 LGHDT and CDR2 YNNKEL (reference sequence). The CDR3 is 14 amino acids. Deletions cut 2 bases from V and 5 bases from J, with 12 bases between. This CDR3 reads CASSQPGQFETQYF. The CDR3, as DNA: TGTGCCAGCAGCCAACCGGGACAATTTGAGACCCAGTACTTC.

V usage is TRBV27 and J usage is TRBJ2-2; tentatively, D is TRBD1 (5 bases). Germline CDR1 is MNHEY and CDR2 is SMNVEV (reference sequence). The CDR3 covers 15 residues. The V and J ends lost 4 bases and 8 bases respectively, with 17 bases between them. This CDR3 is CASSSRQLRIGELFF. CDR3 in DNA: TGTGCCAGCAGTTCCAGACAGTTAAGGATAGGGGAGCTGTTTTTT.

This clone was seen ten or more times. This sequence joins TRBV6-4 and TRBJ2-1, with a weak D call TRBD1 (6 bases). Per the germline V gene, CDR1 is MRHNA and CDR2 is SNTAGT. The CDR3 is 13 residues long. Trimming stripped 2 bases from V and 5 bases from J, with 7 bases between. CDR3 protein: CASSDGDNNEQFF. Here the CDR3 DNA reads TGTGCCAGCAGTGACGGGGACAACAATGAGCAGTTCTTC.

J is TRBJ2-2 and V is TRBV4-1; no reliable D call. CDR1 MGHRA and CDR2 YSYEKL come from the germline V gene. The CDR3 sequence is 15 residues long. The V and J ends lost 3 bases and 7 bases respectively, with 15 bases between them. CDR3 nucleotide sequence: TGCGCCAGCAGCCAGAGTCCTTTACAGCTCGGGGAGCTGTTTTTT. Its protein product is CASSQSPLQLGELFF.

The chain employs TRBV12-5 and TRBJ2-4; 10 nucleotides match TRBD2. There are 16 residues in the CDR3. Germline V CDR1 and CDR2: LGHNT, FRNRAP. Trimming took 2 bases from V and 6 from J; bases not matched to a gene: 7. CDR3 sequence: CASGLLRLAGVNIQYF. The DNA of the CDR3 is TGTGCTAGTGGTTTGCTGAGGCTAGCGGGGGTAAACATTCAGTACTTC. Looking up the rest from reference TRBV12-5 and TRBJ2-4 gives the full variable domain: DARVTQTPRHKVTEMGQEVTMRCQPILGHNTVFWYRQTMMQGLELLAYFRNRAPLDDSGMPKDRFSAEMPDATLATLKIQPSEPRDSAVYFCASGLLRLAGVNIQYFGAGTRLSVL.

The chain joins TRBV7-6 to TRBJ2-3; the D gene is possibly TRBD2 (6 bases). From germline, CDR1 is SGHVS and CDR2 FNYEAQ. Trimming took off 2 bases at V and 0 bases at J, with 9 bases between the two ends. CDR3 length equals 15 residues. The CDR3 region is CASSLLARSTDTQYF. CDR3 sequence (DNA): TGTGCCAGCAGCTTACTAGCGAGAAGCACAGATACGCAGTATTTT.

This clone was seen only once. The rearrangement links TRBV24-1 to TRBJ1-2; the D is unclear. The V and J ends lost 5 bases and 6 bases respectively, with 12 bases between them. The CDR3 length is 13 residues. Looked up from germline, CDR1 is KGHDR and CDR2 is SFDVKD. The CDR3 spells CATSGYFQDGYTF. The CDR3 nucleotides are TGTGCCACCAGTGGATATTTCCAGGATGGCTACACCTTC.

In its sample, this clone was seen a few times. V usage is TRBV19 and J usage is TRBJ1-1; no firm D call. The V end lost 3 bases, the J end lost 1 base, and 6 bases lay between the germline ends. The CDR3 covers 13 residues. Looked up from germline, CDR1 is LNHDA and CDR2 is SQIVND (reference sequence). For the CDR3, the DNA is TGTGCCAGTAGTATGTCAGGGAACACTGAAGCTTTCTTT. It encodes CASSMSGNTEAFF.

CDR3 sequence: CASSSSGLALSTDTQYF. CDR3 bases: TGTGCCAGTAGTTCGTCGGGACTAGCATTATCCACAGATACGCAGTATTTT. The chain employs TRBV19 and TRBJ2-3; TRBD2 agrees at 9 bases. CDR1 is LNHDA, CDR2 SQIVND, per germline (reference sequence). This CDR3 region has 17 residues. J lost 2 bases, V lost 5 bases, and 11 bases had no gene match. Filled out from reference TRBV19 and TRBJ2-3, the complete variable domain reads DGGITQSPKYLFRKEGQNVTLSCEQNLNHDAMYWYRQDPGQGLRLIYYSQIVNDFQKGDIAEGYSVSREKKESFPLTVTSAQKNPTAFYLCASSSSGLALSTDTQYFGPGTRLTVL.

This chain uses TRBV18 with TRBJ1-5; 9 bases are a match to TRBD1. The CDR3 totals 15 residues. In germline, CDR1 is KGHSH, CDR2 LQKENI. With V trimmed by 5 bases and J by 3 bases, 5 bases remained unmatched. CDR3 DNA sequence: TGTGCCAGCTCAGGACAGGGGCCTAACAATCAGCCCCAGCATTTT. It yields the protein CASSGQGPNNQPQHF.

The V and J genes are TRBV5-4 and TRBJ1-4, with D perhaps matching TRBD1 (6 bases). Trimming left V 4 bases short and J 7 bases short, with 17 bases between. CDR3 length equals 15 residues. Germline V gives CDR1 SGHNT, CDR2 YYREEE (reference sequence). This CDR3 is CASSPEAGVGEKLFF. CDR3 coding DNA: TGTGCCAGCAGCCCCGAGGCAGGGGTAGGTGAAAAACTGTTTTTT.

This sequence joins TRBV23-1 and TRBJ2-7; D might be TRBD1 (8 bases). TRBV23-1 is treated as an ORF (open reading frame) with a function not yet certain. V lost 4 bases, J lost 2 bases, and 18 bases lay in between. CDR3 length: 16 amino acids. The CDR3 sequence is CASSPLGQGLTYEQYF. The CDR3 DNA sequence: TGCGCCAGCAGTCCGTTAGGACAGGGACTAACCTACGAGCAGTACTTC.

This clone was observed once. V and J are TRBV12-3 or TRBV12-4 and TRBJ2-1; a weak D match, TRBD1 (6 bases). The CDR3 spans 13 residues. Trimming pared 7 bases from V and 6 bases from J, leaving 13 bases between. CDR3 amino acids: CASNPGTRNEQFF. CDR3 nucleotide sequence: TGTGCCAGCAACCCCGGGACACGCAATGAGCAGTTCTTC.

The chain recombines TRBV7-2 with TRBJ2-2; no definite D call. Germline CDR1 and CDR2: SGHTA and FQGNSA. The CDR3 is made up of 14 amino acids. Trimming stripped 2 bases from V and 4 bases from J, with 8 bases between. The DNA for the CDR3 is TGTGCCAGCAGCTTATTCAGTCTCACCGGGGAGCTGTTTTTT. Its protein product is CASSLFSLTGELFF.

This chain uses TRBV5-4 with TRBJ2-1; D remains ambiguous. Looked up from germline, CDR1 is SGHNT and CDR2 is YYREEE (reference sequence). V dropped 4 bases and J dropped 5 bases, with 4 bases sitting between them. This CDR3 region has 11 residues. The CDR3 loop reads CASSRHNEQFF. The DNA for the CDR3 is TGTGCCAGCAGCCGTCACAATGAGCAGTTCTTC.

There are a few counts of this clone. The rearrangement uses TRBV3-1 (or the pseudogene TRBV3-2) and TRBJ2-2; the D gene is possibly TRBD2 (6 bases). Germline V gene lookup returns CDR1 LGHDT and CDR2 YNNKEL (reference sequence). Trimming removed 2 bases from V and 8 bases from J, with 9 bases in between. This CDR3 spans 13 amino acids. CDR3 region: CASSQFRGGELFF. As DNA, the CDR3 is TGTGCCAGCAGCCAATTTCGGGGGGGGGAGCTGTTTTTT.

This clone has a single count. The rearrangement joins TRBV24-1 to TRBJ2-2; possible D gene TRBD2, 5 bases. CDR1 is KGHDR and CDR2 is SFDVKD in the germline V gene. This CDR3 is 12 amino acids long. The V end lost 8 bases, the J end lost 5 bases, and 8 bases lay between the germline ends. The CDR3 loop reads CATIGNTGELFF. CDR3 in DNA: TGTGCCACCATCGGGAATACCGGGGAGCTGTTTTTT.

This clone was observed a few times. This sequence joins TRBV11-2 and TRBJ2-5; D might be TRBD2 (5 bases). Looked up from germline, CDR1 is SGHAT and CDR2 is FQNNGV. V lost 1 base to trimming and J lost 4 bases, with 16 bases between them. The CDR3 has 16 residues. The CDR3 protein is CASSLVSGSTGETQYF. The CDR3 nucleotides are TGTGCCAGCAGCTTAGTCAGCGGATCTACGGGAGAGACCCAGTACTTC. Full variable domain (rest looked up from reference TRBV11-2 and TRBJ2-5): EAGVAQSPRYKIIEKRQSVAFWCNPISGHATLYWYQQILGQGPKLLIQFQNNGVVDDSQLPKDRFSAERLKGVDSTLKIQPAKLEDSAVYLCASSLVSGSTGETQYFGPGTRLLVL.

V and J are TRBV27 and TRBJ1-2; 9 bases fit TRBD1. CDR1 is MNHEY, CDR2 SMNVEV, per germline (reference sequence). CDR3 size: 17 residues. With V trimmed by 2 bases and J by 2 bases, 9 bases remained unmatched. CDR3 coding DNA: TGTGCCAGCAGTTTAAACAAACCGGGACAGGGAAACTATGGCTACACCTTC. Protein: CASSLNKPGQGNYGYTF.

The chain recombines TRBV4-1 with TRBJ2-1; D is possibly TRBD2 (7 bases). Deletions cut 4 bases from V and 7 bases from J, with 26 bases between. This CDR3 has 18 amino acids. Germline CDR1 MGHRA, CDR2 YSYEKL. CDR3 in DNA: TGCGCCAGCAGCCCCAAAACCTGGGGGGGGGCGATGAGGAATGAGCAGTTCTTC. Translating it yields CASSPKTWGGAMRNEQFF.

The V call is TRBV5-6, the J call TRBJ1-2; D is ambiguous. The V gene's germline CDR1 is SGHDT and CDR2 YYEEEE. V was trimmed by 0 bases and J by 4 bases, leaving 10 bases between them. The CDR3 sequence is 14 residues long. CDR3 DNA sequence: TGTGCCAGCAGCTTGGCCGACGGGATCTATGGCTACACCTTC. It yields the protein CASSLADGIYGYTF.

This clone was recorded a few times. The CDR3 reads CASSNRSGGFSPLHF. Written as DNA, the CDR3 is TGTGCCAGCAGCAACCGGTCGGGGGGCTTTTCACCCCTCCACTTT. The chain combines TRBV7-6 with TRBJ1-6, with D possibly matching TRBD1 (6 bases). In germline, CDR1 is SGHVS, CDR2 FNYEAQ. V was pared by 5 bases and J by 9 bases, with 17 bases between. CDR3 length: 15 amino acids.

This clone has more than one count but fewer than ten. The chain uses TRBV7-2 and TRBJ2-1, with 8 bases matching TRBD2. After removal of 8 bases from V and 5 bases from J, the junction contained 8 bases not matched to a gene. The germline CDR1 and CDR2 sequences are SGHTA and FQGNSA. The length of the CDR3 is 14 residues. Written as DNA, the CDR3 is TGTGCCAGCGGAGGGCGGGGGGTTAACAATGAGCAGTTCTTC. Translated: CASGGRGVNNEQFF. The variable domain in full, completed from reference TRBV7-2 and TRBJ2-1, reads GAGVSQSPSNKVTEKGKDVELRCDPISGHTALYWYRQSLGQGLEFLIYFQGNSAPDKSGLPSDRFSAERTGGSVSTLTIQRTQQEDSAVYLCASGGRGVNNEQFFGPGTRLTVL.

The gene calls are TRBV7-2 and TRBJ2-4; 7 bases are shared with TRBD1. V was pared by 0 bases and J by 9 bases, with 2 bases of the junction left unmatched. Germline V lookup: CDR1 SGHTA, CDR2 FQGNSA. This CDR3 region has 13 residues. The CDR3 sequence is CASSLARQGIQYF. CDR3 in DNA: TGTGCCAGCAGCTTAGCGAGACAGGGCATTCAGTACTTC.

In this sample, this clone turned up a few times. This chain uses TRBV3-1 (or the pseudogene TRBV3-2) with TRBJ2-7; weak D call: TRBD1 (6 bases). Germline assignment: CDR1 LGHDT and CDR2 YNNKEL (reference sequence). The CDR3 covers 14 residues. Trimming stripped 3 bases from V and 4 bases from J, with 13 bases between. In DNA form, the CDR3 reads TGTGCCAGCAGCCATCGGTCCAGGGGTTACGAGCAGTACTTC. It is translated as CASSHRSRGYEQYF.

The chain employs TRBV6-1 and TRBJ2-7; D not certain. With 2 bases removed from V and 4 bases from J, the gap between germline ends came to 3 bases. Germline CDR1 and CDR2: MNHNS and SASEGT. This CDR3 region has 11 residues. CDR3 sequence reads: CASSEYYEQYF. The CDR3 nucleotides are TGTGCCAGCAGTGAATATTACGAGCAGTACTTC.